A selection of T cell receptor beta chains follows, all from one sample in a study of blood T cell repertoires in COVID-19. Profiled with immunoSEQ multiplex PCR; TCRdb holds only in-frame clones, not every one. The data hold 100,000 or so clones, with roughly 87% observed a single time. The specimen was peripheral blood. All receptors come from a woman between 55 and 75 years old with acute or convalescent COVID-19. The CDR3 runs from the conserved cysteine through the conserved F or W. Clone size appears in some rows only: once, few, many, or a class for an expanded clone.

. | TRBJ1-3 | TRBV4-1 | CASSLSQGLGGNTIYF
. | TRBJ1-1 | TRBV10-3 | CAIRGQLNTEAFF
. | TRBJ2-7 | TRBV5-1 | CASSVDIDEQYF
. | TRBJ2-1 | TRBV6-4 | CASSDVTAGLGEQFF
. | TRBJ1-6 | TRBV6-5 | CASLGASSYNSPLHF
once | TRBJ2-7 | TRBV18 | CASSREVTGYEQYF
. | TRBJ2-3 | TRBV19 | CASSDSGRTDTQYF
. | TRBJ2-1 | TRBV6-5 | CASSYSVLAGGEQFF
. | TRBJ2-1 | TRBV19 | CASTHVAGGKSYNEQFF
. | TRBJ2-5 | TRBV5-1 | CASSLGGSMETQYF
. | TRBJ1-1 | TRBV28 | CASSSWTGGGVGEAFF
. | TRBJ1-5 | TRBV5-1 | CASSPGQSNQPQHF
. | TRBJ2-5 | TRBV5-1 | CASSYALSGETQYF
. | TRBJ2-2 | TRBV7-6 | CASRPPGHPNTGELFF
once | TRBJ1-1 | TRBV2 | CASILGTGRIEAFF
. | TRBJ1-4 | TRBV18 | CASSPGDRANEKLFF
. | TRBJ1-6 | TRBV6-5 | CASRSDNRYNSPLHF
. | TRBJ1-2 | TRBV24-1 | CATSDLTSTDGYTF
once | TRBJ1-1 | TRBV23-1 | CASSRWASGTGGTEAFF
once | TRBJ2-3 | TRBV6-5 | CASSLGHRTDTQYF
. | TRBJ2-6 | TRBV28 | CASSFRTGANVLTF
. | TRBJ2-1 | TRBV5-4 | CASIPGLAGMAGYNEQFF
. | TRBJ1-5 | TRBV30 | CAWSGQGGNQPQHF
. | TRBJ1-2 | TRBV3-1/TRBV3-2 | CASSQEPGGFIYGYTF
. | TRBJ1-1 | TRBV27 | CASSFWADTEAFF
. | TRBJ2-7 | TRBV5-8 | CASSLGLAGSYEQYF
. | TRBJ1-5 | TRBV2 | CASTPRRSNQPQHF
. | TRBJ2-7 | TRBV24-1 | CATSDTGTSGRTSYEQYF
. | TRBJ1-6 | TRBV7-9 | CASSLQTGVNSPLHF
. | TRBJ2-5 | TRBV7-2 | CASSFGLAGVETQYF
. | TRBJ1-6 | TRBV5-1 | CASQRGQGNSPLHF
. | TRBJ2-5 | TRBV6-2/TRBV6-3 | CASSYGGRGVGETQYF
. | TRBJ1-1 | TRBV7-2 | CASSLGQMNTEAFF
. | TRBJ2-1 | TRBV3-1/TRBV3-2 | CASSPRAGPYNEQFF
. | TRBJ2-1 | TRBV24-1 | CATSDAQAGGVRNEQFF
. | TRBJ1-1 | TRBV27 | CASSPTQAGTEAFF
. | TRBJ2-7 | TRBV20-1 | CSASRGVSGIYEQYF
. | TRBJ1-2 | TRBV18 | CASSLGQGRDGYTF
. | TRBJ1-1 | TRBV19 | CASSIRSSGAVTEAFF
. | TRBJ1-5 | TRBV19 | CASSMRPNRKDNQPQHF
. | TRBJ1-2 | TRBV5-6 | CASSLGDRDYGYTF
few | TRBJ1-1 | TRBV28 | CASTGGTEAFF
. | TRBJ1-6 | TRBV9 | CASSVDEGLASPLHF
once | TRBJ1-1 | TRBV29-1 | CSGQVNTEAFF
. | TRBJ2-5 | TRBV10-1 | CASSESVGSGQETQYF